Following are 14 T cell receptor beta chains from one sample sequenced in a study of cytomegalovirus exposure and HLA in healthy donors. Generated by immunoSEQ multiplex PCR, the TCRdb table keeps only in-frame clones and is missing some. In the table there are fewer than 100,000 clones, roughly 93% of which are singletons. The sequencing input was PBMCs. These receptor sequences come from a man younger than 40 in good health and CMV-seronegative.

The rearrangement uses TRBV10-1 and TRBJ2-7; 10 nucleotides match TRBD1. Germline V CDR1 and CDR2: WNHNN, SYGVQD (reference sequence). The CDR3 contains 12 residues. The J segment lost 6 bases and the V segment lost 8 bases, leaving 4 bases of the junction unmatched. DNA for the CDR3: TGCGCCAGCGGGACAGGGGCGGGCGAGCAGTACTTC. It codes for CASGTGAGEQYF.

DNA for the CDR3: TGTGCCAGCAGTTTAGGCAGGCTCTCCAATCAGCCCCAGCATTTT. Amino acid sequence: CASSLGRLSNQPQHF. The chain has TRBV27 and TRBJ1-5; unclear D gene. Germline V gene data show CDR1 as MNHEY and CDR2 as SMNVEV (reference sequence). V was trimmed by 2 bases and J by 3 bases, leaving 11 bases between them. The CDR3 extends over 15 amino acids.

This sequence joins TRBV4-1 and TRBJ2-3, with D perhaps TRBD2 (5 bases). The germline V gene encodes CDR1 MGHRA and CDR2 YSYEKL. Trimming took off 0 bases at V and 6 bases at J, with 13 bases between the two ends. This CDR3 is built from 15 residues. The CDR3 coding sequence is TGCGCCAGCAGCCAAGAGGGGTCGGGATCCGATACGCAGTATTTT. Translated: CASSQEGSGSDTQYF.

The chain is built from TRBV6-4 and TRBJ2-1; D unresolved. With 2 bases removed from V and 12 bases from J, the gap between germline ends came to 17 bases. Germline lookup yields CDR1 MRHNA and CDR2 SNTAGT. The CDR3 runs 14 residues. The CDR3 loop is CASSDQAGPYRQFF. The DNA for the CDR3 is TGTGCCAGCAGTGACCAGGCAGGTCCTTATAGGCAGTTCTTC.

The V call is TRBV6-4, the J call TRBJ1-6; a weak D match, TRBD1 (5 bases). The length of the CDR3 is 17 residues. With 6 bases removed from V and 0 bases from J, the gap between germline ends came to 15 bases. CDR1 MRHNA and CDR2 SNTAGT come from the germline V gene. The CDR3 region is CASSAGPQSSYNSPLHF. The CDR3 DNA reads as TGTGCCAGCAGCGCGGGACCCCAGAGCTCCTATAATTCACCCCTCCACTTT.

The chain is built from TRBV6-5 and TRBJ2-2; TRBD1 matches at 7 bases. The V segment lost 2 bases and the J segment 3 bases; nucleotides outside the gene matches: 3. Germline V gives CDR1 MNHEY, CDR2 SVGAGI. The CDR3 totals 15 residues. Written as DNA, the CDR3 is TGTGCCAGCAGTTACACAGGGGACGACACCGGGGAGCTGTTTTTT. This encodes CASSYTGDDTGELFF.

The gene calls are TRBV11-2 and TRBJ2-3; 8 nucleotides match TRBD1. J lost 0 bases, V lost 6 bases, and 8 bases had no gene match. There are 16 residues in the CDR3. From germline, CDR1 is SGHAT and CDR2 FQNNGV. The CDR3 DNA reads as TGTGCCAGCAGTTTTACAGGGGGTTCTAGCACAGATACGCAGTATTTT. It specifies CASSFTGGSSTDTQYF.

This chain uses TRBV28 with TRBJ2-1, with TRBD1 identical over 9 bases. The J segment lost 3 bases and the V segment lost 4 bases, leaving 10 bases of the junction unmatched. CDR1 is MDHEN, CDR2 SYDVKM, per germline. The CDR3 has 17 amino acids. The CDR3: CASSSLGQDRGYNEQFF. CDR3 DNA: TGTGCCAGCAGTTCTCTTGGGCAGGACAGGGGCTACAATGAGCAGTTCTTC.

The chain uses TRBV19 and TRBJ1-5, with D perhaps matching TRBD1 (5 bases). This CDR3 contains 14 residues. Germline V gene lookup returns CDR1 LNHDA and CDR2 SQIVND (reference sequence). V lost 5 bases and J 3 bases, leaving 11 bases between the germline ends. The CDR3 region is CASSPRQTNQPQHF. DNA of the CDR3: TGTGCCAGTAGTCCAAGACAGACCAATCAGCCCCAGCATTTT.

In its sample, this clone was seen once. CDR3 coding DNA: TGTGCCAGCAGCGTCTCCAACGCCGGTGAGACCCAGTACTTC. As protein: CASSVSNAGETQYF. The chain has TRBV9 and TRBJ2-5; D is unresolved. Germline V gives CDR1 SGDLS, CDR2 YYNGEE. The V gene lost 2 bases and the J gene lost 5 bases, with 13 bases spanning the gap. CDR3 length equals 14 residues.

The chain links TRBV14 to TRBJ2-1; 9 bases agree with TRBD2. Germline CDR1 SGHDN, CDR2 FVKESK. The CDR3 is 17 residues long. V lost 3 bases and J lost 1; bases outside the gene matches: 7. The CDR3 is CASSQPLAGLSYNEQFF. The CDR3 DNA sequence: TGTGCCAGCAGCCAGCCCCTAGCGGGACTATCCTACAATGAGCAGTTCTTC.

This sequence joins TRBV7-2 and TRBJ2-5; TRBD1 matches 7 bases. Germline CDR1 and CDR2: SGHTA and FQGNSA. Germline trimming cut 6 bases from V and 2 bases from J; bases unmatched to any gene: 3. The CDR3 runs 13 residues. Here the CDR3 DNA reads TGTGCCAGCAGATCGACAGGGCAAGAGACCCAGTACTTC. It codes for CASRSTGQETQYF. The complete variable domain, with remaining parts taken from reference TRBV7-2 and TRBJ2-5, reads GAGVSQSPSNKVTEKGKDVELRCDPISGHTALYWYRQSLGQGLEFLIYFQGNSAPDKSGLPSDRFSAERTGGSVSTLTIQRTQQEDSAVYLCASRSTGQETQYFGPGTRLLVL.

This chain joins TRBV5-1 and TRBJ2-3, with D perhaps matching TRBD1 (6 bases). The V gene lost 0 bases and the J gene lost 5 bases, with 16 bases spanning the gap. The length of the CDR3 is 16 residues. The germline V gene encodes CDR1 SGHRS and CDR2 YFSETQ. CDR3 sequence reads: CASSLAGRQAQDTQYF. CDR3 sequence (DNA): TGCGCCAGCAGCTTGGCCGGTCGACAGGCTCAAGATACGCAGTATTTT.

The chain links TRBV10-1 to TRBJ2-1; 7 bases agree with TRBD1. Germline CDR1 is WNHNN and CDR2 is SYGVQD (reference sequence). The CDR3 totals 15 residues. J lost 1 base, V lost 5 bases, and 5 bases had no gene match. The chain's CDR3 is CASSPGQPSYNEQFF. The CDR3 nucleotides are TGCGCCAGCAGTCCGGGACAGCCTTCCTACAATGAGCAGTTCTTC.